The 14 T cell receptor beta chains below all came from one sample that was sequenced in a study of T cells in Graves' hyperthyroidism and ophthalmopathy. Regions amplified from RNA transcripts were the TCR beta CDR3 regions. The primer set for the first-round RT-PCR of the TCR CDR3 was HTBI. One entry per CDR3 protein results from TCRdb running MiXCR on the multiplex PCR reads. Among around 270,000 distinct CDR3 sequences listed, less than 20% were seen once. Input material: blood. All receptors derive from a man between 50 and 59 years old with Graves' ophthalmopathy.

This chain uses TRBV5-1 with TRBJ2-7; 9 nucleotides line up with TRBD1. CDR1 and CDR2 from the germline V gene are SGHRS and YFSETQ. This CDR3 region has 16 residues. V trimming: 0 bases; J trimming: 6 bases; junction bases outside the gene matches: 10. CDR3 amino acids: CASSLGSGTGTGEQYF. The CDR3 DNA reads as TGCGCCAGCAGCTTGGGCTCCGGGACAGGGACTGGCGAGCAGTACTTC. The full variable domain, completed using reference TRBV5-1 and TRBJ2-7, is KAGVTQTPRYLIKTRGQQVTLSCSPISGHRSVSWYQQTPGQGLQFLFEYFSETQRNKGNFPGRFSGRQFSNSRSEMNVSTLELGDSALYLCASSLGSGTGTGEQYFGPGTRLTVT.

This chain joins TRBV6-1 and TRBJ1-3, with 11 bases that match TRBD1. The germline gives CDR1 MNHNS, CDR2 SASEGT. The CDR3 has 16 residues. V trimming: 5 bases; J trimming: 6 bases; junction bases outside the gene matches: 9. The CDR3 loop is CASSRQGTGGINTIYF. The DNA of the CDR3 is TGTGCCAGCAGTCGCCAAGGGACAGGGGGTATAAACACCATATATTTT.

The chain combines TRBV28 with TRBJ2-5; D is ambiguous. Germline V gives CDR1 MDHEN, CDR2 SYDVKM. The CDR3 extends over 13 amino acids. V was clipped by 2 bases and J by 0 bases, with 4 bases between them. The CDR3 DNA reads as TGTGCCAGCAGTTTAGGAGACCAAGAGACCCAGTACTTC. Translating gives CASSLGDQETQYF.

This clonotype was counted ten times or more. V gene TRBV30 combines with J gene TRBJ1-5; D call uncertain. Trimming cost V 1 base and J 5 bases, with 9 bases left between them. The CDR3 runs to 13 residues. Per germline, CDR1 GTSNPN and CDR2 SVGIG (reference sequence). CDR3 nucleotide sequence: TGTGCCTGGAGTGGAGGGATCCATCAGCCCCAGCATTTT. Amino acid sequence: CAWSGGIHQPQHF.

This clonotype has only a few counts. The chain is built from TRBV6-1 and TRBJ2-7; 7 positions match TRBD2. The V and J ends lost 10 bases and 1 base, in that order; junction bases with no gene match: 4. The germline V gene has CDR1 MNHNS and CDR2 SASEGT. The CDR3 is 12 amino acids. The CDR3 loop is CAIREGSYEQYF. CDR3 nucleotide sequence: TGTGCCATTAGGGAGGGGTCCTACGAGCAGTACTTC.

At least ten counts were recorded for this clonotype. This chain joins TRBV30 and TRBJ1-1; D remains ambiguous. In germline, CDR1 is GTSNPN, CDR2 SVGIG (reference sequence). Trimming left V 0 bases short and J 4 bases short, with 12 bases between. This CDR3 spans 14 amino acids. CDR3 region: CAWSVRVVGTEAFF. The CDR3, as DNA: TGTGCCTGGAGTGTTCGAGTGGTAGGCACTGAAGCTTTCTTT. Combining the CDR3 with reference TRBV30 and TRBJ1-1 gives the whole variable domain SQTIHQWPATLVQPVGSPLSLECTVEGTSNPNLYWYRQAAGRGLQLLFYSVGIGQISSEVPQNLSASRPQDRQFILSSKKLLLSDSGFYLCAWSVRVVGTEAFFGQGTRLTVV.

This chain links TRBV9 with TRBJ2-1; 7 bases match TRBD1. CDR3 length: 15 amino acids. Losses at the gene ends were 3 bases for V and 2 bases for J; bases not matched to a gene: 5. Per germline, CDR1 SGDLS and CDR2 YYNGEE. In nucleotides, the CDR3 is TGTGCCAGCAGCGCCTCGGGGACAGCCTACAATGAGCAGTTCTTC. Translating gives CASSASGTAYNEQFF. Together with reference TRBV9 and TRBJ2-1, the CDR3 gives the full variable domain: DSGVTQTPKHLITATGQRVTLRCSPRSGDLSVYWYQQSLDQGLQFLIQYYNGEERAKGNILERFSAQQFPDLHSELNLSSLELGDSALYFCASSASGTAYNEQFFGPGTRLTVL.

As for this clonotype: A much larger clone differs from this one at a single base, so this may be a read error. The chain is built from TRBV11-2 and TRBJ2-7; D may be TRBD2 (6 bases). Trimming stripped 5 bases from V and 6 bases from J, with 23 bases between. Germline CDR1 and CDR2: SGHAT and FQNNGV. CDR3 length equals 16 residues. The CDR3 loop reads CASSINPAGPHSEQYF. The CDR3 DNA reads TGTGCCAGCAGCATCAACCCCGCGGGACCCCATTCCGAGCAGTACTTC.

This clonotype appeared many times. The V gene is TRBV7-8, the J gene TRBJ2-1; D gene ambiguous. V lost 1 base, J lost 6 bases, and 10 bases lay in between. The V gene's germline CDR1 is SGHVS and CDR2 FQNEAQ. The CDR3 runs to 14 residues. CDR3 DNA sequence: TGTGCCAGCAGCTTAGAGTCGGCAGGCAATGAGCAGTTCTTC. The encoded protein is CASSLESAGNEQFF. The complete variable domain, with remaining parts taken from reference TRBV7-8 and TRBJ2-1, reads GAGVSQSPRYKVAKRGQDVALRCDPISGHVSLFWYQQALGQGPEFLTYFQNEAQLDKSGLPSDRFFAERPEGSVSTLKIQRTQQEDSAVYLCASSLESAGNEQFFGPGTRLTVL.

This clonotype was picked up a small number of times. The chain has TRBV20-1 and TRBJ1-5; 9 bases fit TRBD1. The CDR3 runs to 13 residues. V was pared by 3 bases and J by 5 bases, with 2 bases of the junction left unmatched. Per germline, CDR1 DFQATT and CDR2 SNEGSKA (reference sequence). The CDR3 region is CSASGDRDQPQHF. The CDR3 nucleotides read TGCAGTGCTAGTGGGGACAGGGATCAGCCCCAGCATTTT.

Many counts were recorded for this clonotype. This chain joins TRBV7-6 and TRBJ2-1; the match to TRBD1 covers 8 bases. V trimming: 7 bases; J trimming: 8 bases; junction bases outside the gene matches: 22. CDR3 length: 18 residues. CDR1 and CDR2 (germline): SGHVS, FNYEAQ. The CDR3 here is CASNPGTGFGAAVDEQFF. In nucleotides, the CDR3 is TGTGCCAGCAACCCCGGGACAGGTTTTGGGGCCGCCGTGGATGAGCAGTTCTTC.

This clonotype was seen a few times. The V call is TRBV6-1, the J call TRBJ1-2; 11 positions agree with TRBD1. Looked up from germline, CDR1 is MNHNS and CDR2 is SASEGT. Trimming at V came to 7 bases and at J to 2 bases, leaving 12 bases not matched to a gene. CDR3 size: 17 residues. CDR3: CASTHTGQGGVNYGYTF. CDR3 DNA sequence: TGTGCCAGCACTCACACGGGACAGGGGGGAGTAAACTATGGCTACACCTTC.

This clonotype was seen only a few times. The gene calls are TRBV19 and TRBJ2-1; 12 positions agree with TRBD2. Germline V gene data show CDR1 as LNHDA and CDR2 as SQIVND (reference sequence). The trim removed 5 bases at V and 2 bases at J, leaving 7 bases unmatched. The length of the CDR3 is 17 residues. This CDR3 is CASSSTTSGSPYNEQFF. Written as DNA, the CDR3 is TGTGCCAGTAGTTCCACGACTAGCGGGAGCCCCTACAATGAGCAGTTCTTC. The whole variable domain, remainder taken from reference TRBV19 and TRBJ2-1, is DGGITQSPKYLFRKEGQNVTLSCEQNLNHDAMYWYRQDPGQGLRLIYYSQIVNDFQKGDIAEGYSVSREKKESFPLTVTSAQKNPTAFYLCASSSTTSGSPYNEQFFGPGTRLTVL.

CDR3 in amino acids: CAISESRSGVYEQYF. Written as DNA, the CDR3 is TGTGCCATCAGTGAGTCGAGGTCGGGGGTCTACGAGCAGTACTTC. The chain is built from TRBV10-3 and TRBJ2-7; perhaps TRBD2 as D (6 bases). CDR1 and CDR2 (germline): ENHRY, SYGVKD. The CDR3 totals 15 residues. The V and J ends lost 0 bases and 3 bases respectively, with 12 bases between them.